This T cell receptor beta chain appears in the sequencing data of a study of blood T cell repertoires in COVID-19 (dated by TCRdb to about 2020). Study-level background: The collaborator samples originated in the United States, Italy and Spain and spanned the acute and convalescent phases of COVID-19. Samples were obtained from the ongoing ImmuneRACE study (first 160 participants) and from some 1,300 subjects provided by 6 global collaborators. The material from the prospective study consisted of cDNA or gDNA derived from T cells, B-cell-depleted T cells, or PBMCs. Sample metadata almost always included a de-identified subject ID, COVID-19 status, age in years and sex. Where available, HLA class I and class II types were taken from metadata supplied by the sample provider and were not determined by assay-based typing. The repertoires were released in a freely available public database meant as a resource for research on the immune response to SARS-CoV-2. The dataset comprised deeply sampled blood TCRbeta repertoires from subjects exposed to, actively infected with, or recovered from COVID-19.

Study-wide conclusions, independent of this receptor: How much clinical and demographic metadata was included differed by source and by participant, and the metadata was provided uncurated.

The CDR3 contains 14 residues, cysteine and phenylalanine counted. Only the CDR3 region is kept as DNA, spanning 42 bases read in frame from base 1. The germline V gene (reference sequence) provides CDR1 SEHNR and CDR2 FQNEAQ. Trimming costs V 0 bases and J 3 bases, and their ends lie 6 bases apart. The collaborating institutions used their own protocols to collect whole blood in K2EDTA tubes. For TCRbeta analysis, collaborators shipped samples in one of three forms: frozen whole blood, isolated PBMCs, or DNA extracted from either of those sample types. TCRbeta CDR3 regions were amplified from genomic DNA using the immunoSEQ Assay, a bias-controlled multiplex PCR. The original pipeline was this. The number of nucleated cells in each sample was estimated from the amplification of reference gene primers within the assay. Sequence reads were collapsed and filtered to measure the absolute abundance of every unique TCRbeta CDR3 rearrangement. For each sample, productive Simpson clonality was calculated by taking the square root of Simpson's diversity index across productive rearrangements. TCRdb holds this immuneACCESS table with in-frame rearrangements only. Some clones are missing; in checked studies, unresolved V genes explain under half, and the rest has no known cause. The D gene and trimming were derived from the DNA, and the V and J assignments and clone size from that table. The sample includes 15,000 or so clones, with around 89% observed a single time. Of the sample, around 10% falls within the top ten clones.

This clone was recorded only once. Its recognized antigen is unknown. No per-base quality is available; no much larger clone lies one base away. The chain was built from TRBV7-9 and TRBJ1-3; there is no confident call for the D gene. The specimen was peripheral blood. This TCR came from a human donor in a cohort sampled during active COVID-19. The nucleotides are TGTGCCAGCAGCTTAGCTACAGATGGAAACACCATATATTTT. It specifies CASSLATDGNTIYF.